This TCR beta chain was recovered during a study of a mutant IDH1 vaccine in newly diagnosed glioma. Study in general: Treated patients comprised roughly 60% males and around 38% females, mean age approximately 38 years. Before enrollment, patients got radiotherapy alone, temozolomide alone, or mostly the combination.

In the case of this clone: Its antigen is as yet unknown.

Sequenced by immunoSEQ multiplex PCR; TCRdb stores in-frame clones only, minus some. Of 20,000 to 25,000 clones listed, about 85% were seen once; the top ten hold 5.4%. Time point indicated: baseline, week 1 (first vaccination visit). Treatment of the sample: pre-vaccination baseline after standard-of-care therapy. The CDR3 has 13 amino acids. V lost 10 bases, J lost 5 bases, and 14 bases lay in between. CDR1 ENHRY and CDR2 SYGVKD come from the germline V gene. General study points: Pseudoprogression seemed unlinked to shifts in top peripheral T cell clonotypes. 93.3% of patients showed vaccine-induced immune responses across multiple MHC alleles.

The chain recombines TRBV10-3 with TRBJ1-4; D unresolved. The TCR originated in a man between 35 and 55 years old with glioma. The sample here was PBMCs, taken from a glioma patient treated with radiotherapy, temozolomide or both. The CDR3 DNA reads as TGTGCCACCCAGGCTAGTCCCAATGAAAAACTGTTTTTT. Its protein is CATQASPNEKLFF.